This T cell receptor beta chain was documented in a study of T cell repertoires in cytomegalovirus infection (dated by TCRdb to about 2019). Regarding the complete study: The peptide stimulations were aimed at well-studied HLA-B-restricted epitopes as well as recently identified HLA-C-restricted CMV epitopes, whose presentation resists viral immunomodulation. Donor HLA type was relevant to the analysis, as public TCR beta signatures indicated carriage of CMV infection together with the matching HLA type.

The treatment or condition tag for this specimen amounts to: in vitro stimulation with specific CMV peptide epitopes to enrich CMV-specific T cells. V is pared back by 4 bases and J by 1 base, with 23 bases lying between the germline termini. CDR1 and CDR2 are read off the germline V gene as SGHRS and YFSETQ. The CDR3 sequence holds 19 residues, the cysteine and phenylalanine included. This entry keeps only the CDR3 DNA: 57 bases, framed from base 1. Beyond this particular receptor, the publication reports: In both this cohort and an independent roughly 350-donor cohort, the cumulative frequency of public TCR beta family members distinguished carriers of CMV infection plus the relevant HLA type. In the ex vivo response, HLA-C-restricted CMV-specific TCR beta clonotypes were dominant, and in two of eight donors the single most frequent clonotype came from this HLA-C-restricted group.

The sequencing machine was an Illumina HiSeq 1500. The public reads were run again by TCRdb, first through fastp at Q25 and then through MiXCR, and only productive beta chains were kept. Duplicate CDR3 protein sequences are folded into a single record with the most common DNA and genes. This sample is represented by 700,000 to 950,000 distinct CDR3 sequences; about 31% of them were singletons. Clones ranked in the top ten supply around 12% of the sample. As regards this clonotype: This clone's antigen is unknown. The input lacks base qualities; no much larger clone sits a single base away.

The specimen was cultured CD8+ T cells from PBMCs, collected from culture after CMV antigen stimulation. The rearranged chain carries TRBV5-1 and TRBJ2-2; tentative D gene TRBD2, with 6 bases matching. The clonotype originates from a human donor in good health (CMV status not recorded). Some clones in this sample may be carry-over from other donors' samples. Here is the DNA: TGCGCCAGCAGCCCGGGCAGGTTTGGGGACTCCGGGAACACCGGGGAGCTGTTTTTT. Translated, this gives CASSPGRFGDSGNTGELFF.